The 32 T cell receptor beta chains given below trace back to one sample, sequenced in a study of OX40 agonist ivuxolimab in advanced cancers. Sequencing was performed with immunoSEQ multiplex PCR; in TCRdb, only in-frame clones are kept and a portion is missing. This sample has about 76,000 clones; 70% to 90% occur once, and the top ten carry around 5.1%. Sequenced here: CD4+ or CD8+ T cells sorted from blood, sampled in a trial of the OX40 agonist ivuxolimab. Source of these receptors: an adult with an advanced solid tumor such as melanoma, head and neck, liver or kidney cancer.

This clone has a count of ten or more. This chain connects TRBV30 to TRBJ1-3; no clear D gene. The V and J ends lost 4 bases and 1 base respectively, with 5 bases between them. There are 12 residues in the CDR3. Germline assignment: CDR1 GTSNPN and CDR2 SVGIG (reference sequence). The CDR3 nucleotides are TGTGCCTGGAAGGGATCTGGAAACACCATATATTTT. Translated, it gives CAWKGSGNTIYF.

V gene TRBV10-2 combines with J gene TRBJ2-7, with D perhaps matching TRBD1 (5 bases). This CDR3 contains 14 residues. CDR1 and CDR2 (germline): WSHSY, SAAADI. The V end was cut by 6 bases, the J end by 3 bases, with 15 bases between. The CDR3 bases are TGCGCCAGCAGCTCGTGGGCTGACAGCTACGAGCAGTACTTC. Translating gives CASSSWADSYEQYF.

This clone came up once. This chain joins TRBV7-2 and TRBJ2-7, with 8 bases that match TRBD1. From germline, CDR1 is SGHTA and CDR2 FQGNSA. V shed 5 bases, J shed 6 bases, and the junction held 6 bases outside the gene matches. The CDR3 sequence is 13 residues long. The CDR3 sequence is CASSPGQGFEQYF. The CDR3 coding sequence is TGTGCCAGCAGCCCCGGACAGGGTTTCGAGCAGTACTTC.

This chain links TRBV19 with TRBJ1-3; possibly TRBD1 for D (6 bases). Deletions cut 8 bases from V and 4 bases from J, with 24 bases between. The V gene's germline CDR1 is LNHDA and CDR2 SQIVND (reference sequence). CDR3 length equals 17 residues. The CDR3, as DNA: TGTGCCAGTCGCTGGGGGGGCTTCGGCTCTGACGGAAACACCATATATTTT. This codes for CASRWGGFGSDGNTIYF.

The V gene is TRBV4-1, the J gene TRBJ2-7; D uncertain. The V gene lost 0 bases and the J gene lost 0 bases, with 6 bases spanning the gap. Looked up from germline, CDR1 is MGHRA and CDR2 is YSYEKL. This CDR3 contains 14 residues. The CDR3 DNA is TGCGCCAGCAGCCAAGAACAGACCTCCTACGAGCAGTACTTC. It translates to CASSQEQTSYEQYF.

The V gene is TRBV12-5, the J gene TRBJ2-1; 11 bases are a match to TRBD2. The CDR3 sequence is 18 residues long. Germline CDR1 and CDR2: LGHNT and FRNRAP. The J segment lost 5 bases and the V segment lost 5 bases, leaving 14 bases of the junction unmatched. CDR3 amino acids: CASGPIGLAGFLNNEQFF. The CDR3 coding sequence is TGTGCTAGTGGTCCAATAGGACTAGCGGGCTTCTTAAACAATGAGCAGTTCTTC.

This chain links TRBV5-6 with TRBJ1-2, with D perhaps matching TRBD1 (6 bases). The CDR3 is made up of 14 amino acids. CDR1 and CDR2 (germline): SGHDT, YYEEEE. Trimming took off 4 bases at V and 1 base at J, with 11 bases between the two ends. CDR3: CASSELQGNYGYTF. Here the CDR3 DNA reads TGTGCCAGCAGCGAGCTACAGGGTAACTATGGCTACACCTTC. Filled out from reference TRBV5-6 and TRBJ1-2, the complete variable domain reads DAGVTQSPTHLIKTRGQQVTLRCSPKSGHDTVSWYQQALGQGPQFIFQYYEEEERQRGNFPDRFSGHQFPNYSSELNVNALLLGDSALYLCASSELQGNYGYTFGSGTRLTVV.

This clone has more than one count but fewer than ten. V gene TRBV6-5 combines with J gene TRBJ1-6, with 8 bases identical to TRBD1. The length of the CDR3 is 15 residues. Germline CDR1 MNHEY, CDR2 SVGAGI. The V segment lost 3 bases and the J segment 10 bases; nucleotides outside the gene matches: 8. In DNA form, the CDR3 reads TGTGCCAGCAGTTATCAGAGGGGGACAGGATCACCCCTCCACTTT. Amino acids: CASSYQRGTGSPLHF.

The chain employs TRBV21-1 and TRBJ2-3; the D call in the table, TRBD2, was not verified against the DNA. TRBV21-1 is a listed pseudogene. The length of the CDR3 is 14 residues. The CDR3 region is CASAAGASTDTQYF. Written as DNA, the CDR3 is TGTGCCAGCGCAGCGGGGGCCTCCACAGATACGCAGTATTTT.

This clone has a count of ten or more. The V and J genes are TRBV4-2 and TRBJ2-3; 8 nucleotides align to TRBD2. The germline V gene encodes CDR1 LGHNA and CDR2 YNFKEQ. This CDR3 spans 16 amino acids. Germline trimming cut 2 bases from V and 1 base from J; bases unmatched to any gene: 5. The DNA for the CDR3 is TGTGCCAGCAGCCAACCAGCGGGGGCGGGCACAGATACGCAGTATTTT. It encodes CASSQPAGAGTDTQYF.

The CDR3, as DNA: TGTGCCAGCAGCTTGGGCGGCCTCTACAATGAGCAGTTCTTC. The encoded protein is CASSLGGLYNEQFF. This sequence joins TRBV6-4 and TRBJ2-1; unclear D gene. Germline-derived CDR1 and CDR2 are MRHNA and SNTAGT. The CDR3 totals 14 residues. With 6 bases removed from V and 3 bases from J, the gap between germline ends came to 12 bases.

V and J are TRBV6-6 and TRBJ2-7; D is undetermined. The V and J ends lost 1 base and 0 bases respectively, with 7 bases between them. The CDR3 extends over 14 amino acids. CDR1 and CDR2 from the germline V gene are MNHNY and SVGAGI (reference sequence). The DNA of the CDR3 is TGTGCCAGCAGTTACTTGAGCCCCTCCTACGAGCAGTACTTC. It is translated as CASSYLSPSYEQYF.

This chain links TRBV5-4 with TRBJ1-3; 11 nucleotides agree with TRBD1. V shed 0 bases and J 2 bases; nucleotides not matched to a gene: 4. The CDR3 runs to 17 residues. Germline CDR1 SGHNT, CDR2 YYREEE (reference sequence). The CDR3 DNA reads as TGTGCCAGCAGCTTGGCGGGGGGACAGGGGGCTGGAAACACCATATATTTT. This encodes CASSLAGGQGAGNTIYF.

The V call is TRBV2, the J call TRBJ2-2; no definite D call. V lost 6 bases and J lost 1, with 12 bases in between. Germline CDR1 SNHLY, CDR2 FYNNEI. The CDR3 spans 15 residues. CDR3 nucleotide sequence: TGTGCCAGCAGGTTAGGAGACGTGAACACCGGGGAGCTGTTTTTT. Translation: CASRLGDVNTGELFF.

The V call is TRBV4-2, the J call TRBJ2-7; D gene ambiguous. In germline, CDR1 is LGHNA, CDR2 YNFKEQ. Trimming removed 0 bases at V and 5 bases at J, with 11 bases between. This CDR3 is 14 amino acids long. The DNA of the CDR3 is TGTGCCAGCAGCCAAGATCTAAATGGGGACGAGCAGTACTTC. Translated: CASSQDLNGDEQYF.

V and J are TRBV7-9 and TRBJ2-3, with D possibly being TRBD2 (6 bases). Germline V gene data show CDR1 as SEHNR and CDR2 as FQNEAQ (reference sequence). The CDR3 spans 15 residues. V lost 1 base and J 6 bases, leaving 14 bases between the germline ends. CDR3 nucleotides: TGTGCCAGCAGCTTAGTCGCGGGGCCCTTGGATACGCAGTATTTT. Its protein product is CASSLVAGPLDTQYF. Full variable domain (remainder filled in from reference TRBV7-9 and TRBJ2-3): DTGVSQNPRHKITKRGQNVTFRCDPISEHNRLYWYRQTLGQGPEFLTYFQNEAQLEKSRLLSDRFSAERPKGSFSTLEIQRTEQGDSAMYLCASSLVAGPLDTQYFGPGTRLTVL.

The V gene is TRBV2, the J gene TRBJ2-1; D is ambiguous. The V end lost 1 base, the J end lost 8 bases, and 9 bases lay between the germline ends. Germline V gene sequence: CDR1 SNHLY, CDR2 FYNNEI. The CDR3 totals 13 residues. CDR3 sequence (DNA): TGTGCCAGCAGTGAAGAAGGGTGGTATGAGCAGTTCTTC. Encoded protein: CASSEEGWYEQFF. Looking up the rest from reference TRBV2 and TRBJ2-1 gives the full variable domain: EPEVTQTPSHQVTQMGQEVILRCVPISNHLYFYWYRQILGQKVEFLVSFYNNEISEKSEIFDDQFSVERPDGSNFTLKIRSTKLEDSAMYFCASSEEGWYEQFFGPGTRLTVL.

This chain uses TRBV2 with TRBJ2-3; unclear D gene. The V end was cut by 6 bases, the J end by 0 bases, with 10 bases between. Germline values: CDR1 SNHLY, CDR2 FYNNEI. The CDR3 consists of 14 residues. The chain's CDR3 is CASSVTVSTDTQYF. The CDR3 bases are TGTGCCAGCAGCGTGACCGTAAGCACAGATACGCAGTATTTT.

The V call is TRBV21-1, the J call TRBJ2-1; the listed D gene, TRBD2, was not tested against the DNA. TRBV21-1 is flagged as a pseudogene. The CDR3 sequence is 15 residues long. This CDR3 is CAIMPFGGRYNEQFF. The DNA for the CDR3 is TGTGCCATTATGCCGTTCGGGGGGCGATACAATGAGCAGTTCTTC.

A word on this clone: At one end the junction does not follow the germline gene, possibly because of a read error. The chain joins TRBV5-8 to TRBJ1-1; 8 positions match TRBD1. The CDR3 runs 13 residues. Germline CDR1 reads SGHTS; CDR2 reads YDEGEE. The CDR3, as DNA: TGCGCCAGCAGCCAAGCTTCGGACAGGGTAGCTTTCTTT. This gives the protein CASSQASDRVAFF.

V gene TRBV4-1 combines with J gene TRBJ2-7, with D maybe TRBD1 (6 bases). Germline CDR1 is MGHRA and CDR2 is YSYEKL. The length of the CDR3 is 14 residues. The ends were cut back, 0 bases at V and 2 bases at J, with 8 bases in the middle. The CDR3 nucleotides read TGCGCCAGCAGCCAAGATCGGACAGCCTACGAGCAGTACTTC. It is translated as CASSQDRTAYEQYF.

The genes are TRBV4-1 and TRBJ2-3; no clear D. This CDR3 spans 12 amino acids. V lost 0 bases, J lost 10 bases, and 8 bases lay in between. Germline assignment: CDR1 MGHRA and CDR2 YSYEKL. The CDR3 here is CASSQDQEPQYF. The CDR3 DNA follows: TGCGCCAGCAGCCAAGATCAGGAGCCGCAGTATTTT.

The V gene is TRBV4-2, the J gene TRBJ2-5, with D perhaps TRBD1 (6 bases). Gene TRBJ2-7 matches the end of the DNA better, so the J call may be wrong. CDR3 size: 15 residues. Germline V gene data show CDR1 as LGHNA and CDR2 as YNFKEQ. The CDR3 sequence: CASSQEGSRGYEQYF. Here the CDR3 DNA reads TGTGCCAGCAGCCAAGAGGGGAGCAGGGGCTACGAGCAGTACTTC.

This rearrangement joins TRBV7-6 to TRBJ2-7; D might be TRBD1 (6 bases). Germline assignment: CDR1 SGHVS and CDR2 FNYEAQ. This CDR3 spans 14 amino acids. Between the trimmed V and J ends, which lost 1 base and 5 bases, there was a span of 12 bases. CDR3 loop: CASSLGGTYDEQYF. CDR3 nucleotide sequence: TGTGCCAGCAGCTTAGGGGGGACATACGACGAGCAGTACTTC.

The chain recombines TRBV7-8 with TRBJ2-1; 7 bases are shared with TRBD2. CDR1 SGHVS and CDR2 FQNEAQ come from the germline V gene. V lost 1 base to trimming and J lost 0 bases; unmatched junction nucleotides: 6. The CDR3 length is 17 residues. The CDR3 DNA sequence: TGTGCCAGCAGCTTAGACCCCCGCGGGAGCTCCTACAATGAGCAGTTCTTC. As protein: CASSLDPRGSSYNEQFF. Complete variable domain (other parts from reference TRBV7-8 and TRBJ2-1): GAGVSQSPRYKVAKRGQDVALRCDPISGHVSLFWYQQALGQGPEFLTYFQNEAQLDKSGLPSDRFFAERPEGSVSTLKIQRTQQEDSAVYLCASSLDPRGSSYNEQFFGPGTRLTVL.

CDR3: CASGETGGGNTIYF. The CDR3 DNA reads TGCGCCTCTGGGGAGACAGGCGGTGGAAACACCATATATTTT. This rearrangement joins TRBV5-1 to TRBJ1-3, with D tentatively TRBD1 (6 bases). This CDR3 region has 14 residues. The V gene's germline CDR1 is SGHRS and CDR2 YFSETQ. The germline V and J ends were trimmed by 10 bases and 3 bases, with 17 bases remaining between them.

V is TRBV12-5 and J is TRBJ2-7; D might be TRBD2 (5 bases). V lost 2 bases to trimming and J lost 5 bases, with 10 bases between them. CDR1 is LGHNT and CDR2 is FRNRAP in the germline V gene. The CDR3 consists of 13 residues. CDR3 loop: CASGLRPRDEQYF. CDR3 nucleotides: TGTGCTAGTGGTTTGCGTCCGAGGGACGAGCAGTACTTC.

The rearrangement uses TRBV5-1 and TRBJ1-3; 7 nucleotides agree with TRBD1. The CDR3 loop spans 16 amino acids. V lost 1 base to trimming and J lost 2 bases; unmatched junction nucleotides: 6. CDR1 is SGHRS and CDR2 is YFSETQ in the germline V gene. CDR3 loop: CASSLFNRGTGNTIYF. CDR3 coding DNA: TGCGCCAGCAGCTTGTTCAACAGGGGTACTGGAAACACCATATATTTT.

The V call is TRBV15, the J call TRBJ2-7; 10 bases align to TRBD1. After removal of 1 base from V and 4 bases from J, the junction contained 7 bases not matched to a gene. Germline V gives CDR1 LNHNV, CDR2 YYDKDF (reference sequence). The CDR3 consists of 16 residues. This chain's CDR3 is CATSRAGTGARYEQYF. The CDR3 region has the DNA TGTGCCACCAGCAGAGCTGGGACAGGGGCTAGGTACGAGCAGTACTTC.

This rearrangement joins TRBV18 to TRBJ1-5; D unclear. CDR3 length: 14 amino acids. The V gene's germline CDR1 is KGHSH and CDR2 LQKENI. The ends were cut back, 2 bases at V and 1 base at J, with 6 bases in the middle. The DNA for the CDR3 is TGTGCCAGCTCACCAAAGGAGAGCAATCAGCCCCAGCATTTT. It encodes CASSPKESNQPQHF.

The chain couples TRBV6-6 to TRBJ2-3; TRBD2 aligns across 11 bases. Germline lookup yields CDR1 MNHNY and CDR2 SVGAGI (reference sequence). CDR3 length: 16 amino acids. The V segment lost 5 bases and the J segment 0 bases; nucleotides outside the gene matches: 4. CDR3 sequence (DNA): TGTGCCAGCAGTATTGGGACTAGCGGTAGCACAGATACGCAGTATTTT. Translated, it gives CASSIGTSGSTDTQYF.

This clone was found a few times. The chain has TRBV15 and TRBJ1-2; a weak D match, TRBD1 (6 bases). This CDR3 contains 13 residues. The germline CDR1 and CDR2 sequences are LNHNV and YYDKDF (reference sequence). The V end lost 0 bases, the J end lost 5 bases, and 7 bases lay between the germline ends. CDR3 sequence reads: CATSRDTGYGYTF. CDR3 bases: TGTGCCACCAGCAGAGATACAGGGTATGGCTACACCTTC.